This T cell receptor beta chain originates from a study of control samples from healthy donors and cancer patients (dated by TCRdb to 2018 to 2020). For this clone: The specificity of this receptor is unknown. Per-nucleotide qualities are absent, and no much larger clonotype sits a single base away.

Receptor amplification or capture employed the immunoSEQ multiplex PCR assay. This immuneACCESS table, as held by TCRdb, lists in-frame sequences with V and J called but not all clones. Of the missing ones, under half trace to an unresolved V gene in checked studies; the others have no known cause. The sample includes around 85,000 clones, with 85% to 90% observed a single time. The biggest ten clones account for about 7.6% of the sample. Taken from cysteine to phenylalanine, the CDR3 has 15 residues. Just the 45-base CDR3 DNA is kept, in frame starting at base 1. Trimming removed 5 bases from V and 6 bases from J; the gene matches leave 13 bases unexplained. CDR1 is given as GTSNPN and CDR2 as SVGIG, both from the germline V gene (reference sequence).

Material: blood. This clonotype was obtained from a woman in her sixties or seventies in good health. The V and J genes are TRBV30 and TRBJ2-5, and 9 junction bases match TRBD2. CDR3 protein: CAWERASGLAKTQYF. The DNA sequence is as follows: TGTGCCTGGGAGAGGGCGTCGGGACTAGCTAAGACCCAGTACTTC.